The present TCR beta chain was sequenced within a study of tumor-infiltrating lymphocytes in oesophageal squamous cell carcinoma. In this sample, this clonotype turned up a few times. From germline, CDR1 is DFQATT and CDR2 SNEGSKA (reference sequence). CDR3 length: 14 residues. V lost 5 bases and J lost 2; bases outside the gene matches: 7. One entry per CDR3 protein, called by TCRdb with MiXCR from the PCR reads. The sample carries 3,500 or so distinct CDR3 sequences, more than 13% recorded once. Source material: esophageal tumor tissue. This TCR came from a male donor with esophageal squamous cell carcinoma. The V call is TRBV20-1, the J call TRBJ2-5, with TRBD2 matching over 8 bases. The chain's CDR3 is CSAGVVAGQETQYF. The CDR3 DNA reads TGCAGTGCTGGGGTGGTAGCGGGGCAAGAGACCCAGTACTTC.